The rows below give T cell receptor beta chains drawn from one sample of a study of blood T cell repertoires in COVID-19. Measured with immunoSEQ multiplex PCR; TCRdb has only the in-frame clones, and not every one. The data hold fewer than 350,000 clones, with approximately 91% observed a single time. Source material: PBMCs or T cells enriched from blood (not recorded which). All receptors come from a woman in her thirties or forties with acute COVID-19. Both conserved end residues are trimmed from each CDR3. The D gene is left open where the match is weak.

v_call d_call cdr3_aa
TRBV2 NA ASSEAGAVVGTQY
TRBV6-5 NA ASRAWGEGKSGYT
TRBV28 NA ASSSDQPQH
TRBV28 NA ARGPGEKLF
TRBV4-3 NA ASSQRLQSSYEQY
TRBV7-8 NA ASSGVGTRSTEAF
TRBV15 TRBD2 ATSRGPGTSNSDTQY
TRBV6-5 NA ASRPDGKWNSPLH
TRBV7-8 NA ASSLFAGTGAYEQY
TRBV25-1 TRBD2 ASSEGLAGFRH
TRBV28 NA ASSLRTSGYT
TRBV28 TRBD1 ASSSGQGDNQPQH
TRBV19 NA ASSIGGPPTYEQY
TRBV19 TRBD2 ASRQTSGSTDTQY
TRBV28 NA ASRPTGSSLALH
TRBV19 NA ASLDGSVGHTEAF
TRBV21-1 NA ASSKGCGTGDVYEQY
TRBV6-5 TRBD2 ASSYSGEGPYNEQF
TRBV13 NA ASSLTDTEAF
TRBV5-7 TRBD2 ASSTTSGGEYYEQY
TRBV18 NA ASSRTTVSSGNTIY
TRBV30 NA AWRSGGSTDTQY
TRBV2 TRBD1 ASRVQGRDNEKLF
TRBV28 NA ASSLGQGAQY
TRBV5-1 TRBD2 ASSLSLAEEQF
TRBV2 NA ASSEQGLSYNEQF
TRBV5-1 TRBD2 ASSLGSSGGYNEQF
TRBV9 NA ASSGQLSYNEQF
TRBV18 NA ASSVTGDQPQH
TRBV6-5 TRBD2 ASRRTSGGEVRQF
TRBV19 NA ASSKQGSPPNYGYT
TRBV19 NA ASSISDSYYYGYT
TRBV19 NA ASSQAPTGPQH
TRBV3-1/TRBV3-2 NA ASSPGLQTRETQY
TRBV13 NA ASSFNLGALHNEQF
TRBV13 TRBD2 ASSPGLAEPYNEQF
TRBV19 NA ASSIPGVETQY
TRBV12-3/TRBV12-4 NA ASSGAPRRAQY
TRBV18 TRBD1 ASSRAGTGVWDSPLH
TRBV6-5 TRBD1 ASSQGQRNTIY
TRBV28 TRBD1 ASKRTGSLNTEAF
TRBV27 NA ASSFRGDGYT
TRBV11-2 TRBD1 ASSLGTGVYGYT
TRBV19 NA ASSMAGGEKLF
TRBV5-1 TRBD2 ASSLGLAVYEQY
TRBV5-6 NA ASSLGGRAYEQY
TRBV7-6 TRBD2 ASSLYATSGVADTQY
TRBV5-8 TRBD2 ASSLSRLAGGDEQF
TRBV7-8 NA ASSPTGSNEKLF
TRBV5-4 NA ASSLYGGEKLF
TRBV11-2 TRBD1 ASSSGTGGIGYGYT
TRBV2 TRBD2 ASGGSVLGNEQF
TRBV18 NA ASSPATGYEQY
TRBV28 TRBD1 ASSSRQGIGEKLF
TRBV7-9 NA ASSPVDGFNSPLH